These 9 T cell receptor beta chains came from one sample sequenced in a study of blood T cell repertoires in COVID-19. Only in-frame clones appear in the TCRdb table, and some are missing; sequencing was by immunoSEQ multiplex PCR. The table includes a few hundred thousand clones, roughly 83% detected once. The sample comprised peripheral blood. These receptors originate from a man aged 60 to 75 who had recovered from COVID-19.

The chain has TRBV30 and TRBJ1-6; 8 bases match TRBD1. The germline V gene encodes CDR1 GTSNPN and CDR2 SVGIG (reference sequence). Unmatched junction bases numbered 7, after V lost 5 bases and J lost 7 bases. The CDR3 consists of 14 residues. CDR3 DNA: TGTGCCTGGGGCAGGGGGCACGGGAATTCACCCCTCCACTTT. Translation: CAWGRGHGNSPLHF.

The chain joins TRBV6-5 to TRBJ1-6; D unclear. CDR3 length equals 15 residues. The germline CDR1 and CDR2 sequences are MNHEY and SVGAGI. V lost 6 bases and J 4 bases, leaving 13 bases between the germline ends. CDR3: CASRQTTPYNSPLHF. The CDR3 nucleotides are TGTGCCAGCAGACAAACCACACCTTATAATTCACCCCTCCACTTT.

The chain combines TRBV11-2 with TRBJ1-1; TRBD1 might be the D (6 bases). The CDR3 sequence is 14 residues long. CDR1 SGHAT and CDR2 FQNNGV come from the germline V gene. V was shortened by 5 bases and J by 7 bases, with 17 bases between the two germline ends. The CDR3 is CASSRGGAPGEAFF. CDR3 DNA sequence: TGTGCCAGCAGCCGGGGGGGGGCCCCGGGTGAAGCTTTCTTT.

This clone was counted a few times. In nucleotides, the CDR3 is TGTGCCAGCAGCCAAGAGTCGGTCCCCCTAAAATACACCGGGGAGCTGTTTTTT. This encodes CASSQESVPLKYTGELFF. The chain joins TRBV3-1 (or the pseudogene TRBV3-2) to TRBJ2-2; D gene unclear. Germline lookup yields CDR1 LGHDT and CDR2 YNNKEL (reference sequence). The CDR3 totals 18 residues. Trimming removed 0 bases from V and 3 bases from J, with 17 bases in between.

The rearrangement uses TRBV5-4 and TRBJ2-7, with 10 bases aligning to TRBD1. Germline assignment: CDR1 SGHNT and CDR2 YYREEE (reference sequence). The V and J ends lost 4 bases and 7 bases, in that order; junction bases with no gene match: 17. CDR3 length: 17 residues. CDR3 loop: CASSPGQGSIPSREQYF. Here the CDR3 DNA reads TGTGCCAGCAGCCCGGGACAGGGGTCAATTCCCTCGCGAGAGCAGTACTTC.

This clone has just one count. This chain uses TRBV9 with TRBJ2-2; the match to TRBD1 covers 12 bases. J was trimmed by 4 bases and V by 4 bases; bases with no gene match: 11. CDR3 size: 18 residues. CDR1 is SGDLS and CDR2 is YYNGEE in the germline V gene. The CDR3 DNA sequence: TGTGCCAGCAGCCCACGTCCGGGACAGGGGGCGGGCACCGGGGAGCTGTTTTTT. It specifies CASSPRPGQGAGTGELFF.

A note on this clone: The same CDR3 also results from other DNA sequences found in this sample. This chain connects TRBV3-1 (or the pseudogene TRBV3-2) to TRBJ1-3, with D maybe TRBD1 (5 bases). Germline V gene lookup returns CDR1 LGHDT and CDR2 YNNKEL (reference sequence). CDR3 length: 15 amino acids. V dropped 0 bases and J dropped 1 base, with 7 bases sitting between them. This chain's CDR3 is CASSQDQGSGNTIYF. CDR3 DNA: TGTGCCAGCAGCCAAGATCAGGGATCTGGAAACACCATATATTTT.

The CDR3 bases are TGTGCCAGCAGCTTAGTCTCTAGCGTCTACAATGAGCAGTTCTTC. Translation gives CASSLVSSVYNEQFF. The J gene is TRBJ2-1, the V gene TRBV7-2, with a possible D match to TRBD2 (6 bases). The CDR3 spans 15 residues. The ends were cut back, 1 base at V and 3 bases at J, with 10 bases in the middle. Per the germline V gene, CDR1 is SGHTA and CDR2 is FQGNSA.

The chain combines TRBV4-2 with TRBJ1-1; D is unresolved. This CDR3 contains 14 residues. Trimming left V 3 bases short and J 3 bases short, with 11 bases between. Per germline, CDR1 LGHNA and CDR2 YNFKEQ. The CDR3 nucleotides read TGTGCCAGCAGCCAGGCGGCGGTGGACACTGAAGCTTTCTTT. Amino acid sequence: CASSQAAVDTEAFF.